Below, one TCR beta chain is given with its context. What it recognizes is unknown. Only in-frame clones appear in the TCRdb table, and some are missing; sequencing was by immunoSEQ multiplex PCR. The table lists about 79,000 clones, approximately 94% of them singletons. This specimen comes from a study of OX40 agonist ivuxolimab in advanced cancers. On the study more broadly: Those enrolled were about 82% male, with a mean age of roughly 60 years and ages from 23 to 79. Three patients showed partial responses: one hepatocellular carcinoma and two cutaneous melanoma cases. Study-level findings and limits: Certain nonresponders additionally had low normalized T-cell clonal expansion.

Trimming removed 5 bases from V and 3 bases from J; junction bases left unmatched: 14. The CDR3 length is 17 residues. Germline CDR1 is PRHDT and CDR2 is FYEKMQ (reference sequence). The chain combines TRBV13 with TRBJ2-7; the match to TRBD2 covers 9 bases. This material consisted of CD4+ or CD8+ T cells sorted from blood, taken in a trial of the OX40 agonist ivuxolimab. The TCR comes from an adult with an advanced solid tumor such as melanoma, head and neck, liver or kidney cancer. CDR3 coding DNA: TGTGCCAGCAGCGAATACCAAACGGGACTAGCAGTCTACGAGCAGTACTTC. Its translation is CASSEYQTGLAVYEQYF.